This passage covers 20 T cell receptor beta chains from one sample sequenced in a study of blood T cells in healthy people across ages. The second PCR ran roughly 7 to 12 cycles with a sample-barcoded 5' primer and J-beta primers. TCRdb analysed the 5' RACE reads with MiXCR anew, one entry per CDR3 protein. The sample shows about 1.6 million distinct CDR3 sequences, roughly 30% of them seen only once. Sequenced sample: blood. All receptors derive from a woman in her 30s in good health.

This clonotype was seen at least ten times. The chain links TRBV6-5 to TRBJ2-3; TRBD2 is a possible D gene (6 bases). Germline CDR1 reads MNHEY; CDR2 reads SVGAGI. The V and J ends lost 6 bases and 1 base respectively, with 11 bases between them. The CDR3 spans 14 residues. CDR3 loop: CASRTGLRTDTQYF. The CDR3 DNA reads TGTGCCAGCAGAACGGGACTCCGCACAGATACGCAGTATTTT.

The chain uses TRBV6-1 and TRBJ2-2, with D hard to call. V lost 4 bases, J lost 3 bases, and 6 bases lay in between. The germline gives CDR1 MNHNS, CDR2 SASEGT. The CDR3 runs to 13 residues. The CDR3: CASSGVYTGELFF. Written as DNA, the CDR3 is TGTGCCAGCAGTGGTGTGTACACCGGGGAGCTGTTTTTT.

This clonotype showed up just a few times. V and J are TRBV12-3 or TRBV12-4 and TRBJ2-5; D perhaps matches TRBD1 (5 bases). V dropped 6 bases and J dropped 1 base, with 12 bases sitting between them. The CDR3 spans 14 residues. The CDR3 DNA sequence: TGTGCCAGCAGGATCGGACAAGCCCAAGAGACCCAGTACTTC. Residues: CASRIGQAQETQYF.

The rearrangement uses TRBV27 and TRBJ2-7; 8 nucleotides align to TRBD2. This CDR3 spans 17 amino acids. V shed 3 bases, J shed 2 bases, and the junction held 12 bases outside the gene matches. Germline V lookup: CDR1 MNHEY, CDR2 SMNVEV (reference sequence). The CDR3 protein is CASSLGPAGAGAYEQYF. CDR3 in DNA: TGTGCCAGCAGTTTGGGACCAGCGGGGGCCGGAGCCTACGAGCAGTACTTC.

CDR3 loop: CASSHGTGGITGELFF. CDR3 nucleotide sequence: TGCGCCAGCAGCCATGGGACAGGGGGAATCACCGGGGAGCTGTTTTTT. V and J are TRBV4-1 and TRBJ2-2; TRBD1 aligns across 11 bases. The CDR3 sequence is 16 residues long. Trimming cost V 3 bases and J 4 bases; bases outside gene matches: 4. CDR1 is MGHRA, CDR2 YSYEKL, per germline.

This clonotype was picked up a small number of times. This chain connects TRBV12-3 or TRBV12-4 to TRBJ2-7; TRBD2 matches 12 bases. The CDR3 consists of 15 residues. J gave up 5 bases and V 4 bases, and 6 bases lay outside the gene matches. The CDR3 reads CASSSLLAGGNEQYF. Written as DNA, the CDR3 is TGTGCCAGCAGTTCTTTACTAGCGGGGGGCAACGAGCAGTACTTC.

The J gene is TRBJ2-1, the V gene TRBV20-1; 13 bases match TRBD2. The J call may not be correct, given that the DNA end is closer to TRBJ2-7. CDR3 length: 17 residues. The germline V gene has CDR1 DFQATT and CDR2 SNEGSKA (reference sequence). CDR3 coding DNA: TGCAGTGCTGAGGCCCGGACTAGCGGGAGACAGAACAATGAGCAGTACTTC. Protein sequence: CSAEARTSGRQNNEQYF.

In DNA, the CDR3 is TGCAGTGCTAGAGACCTTCGGGGAGGGGGCTCTCAGCCCCAGCATTTT. Translation gives CSARDLRGGGSQPQHF. The genes are TRBV20-1 and TRBJ1-5, with 7 bases aligning to TRBD1. Per the germline V gene, CDR1 is DFQATT and CDR2 is SNEGSKA (reference sequence). The CDR3 length is 16 residues. J gave up 6 bases and V 0 bases, and 11 bases lay outside the gene matches.

The chain joins TRBV12-3 or TRBV12-4 to TRBJ1-2, with D unresolved. The CDR3 contains 14 residues. V lost 7 bases and J lost 1, with 13 bases in between. CDR3 bases: TGTGCCAGCAACGCGGACGGCATTAACTATGGCTACACCTTC. The encoded protein is CASNADGINYGYTF.

The rearrangement links TRBV28 to TRBJ2-7; 9 bases are a match to TRBD1. The CDR3 has 20 residues. With 10 bases clipped from V and 1 base from J, the junction kept 26 bases outside the gene matches. Germline CDR1 reads MDHEN; CDR2 reads SYDVKM. CDR3: CANTFTTGRSPGQGSYEQYF. Written as DNA, the CDR3 is TGTGCCAACACCTTTACTACGGGCCGTTCTCCGGGACAGGGATCCTACGAGCAGTACTTC.

The V and J genes are TRBV20-1 and TRBJ2-5; the D gene is possibly TRBD1 (6 bases). The end of the DNA fits TRBJ2-7 better, so the J call may be wrong. Germline V gene sequence: CDR1 DFQATT, CDR2 SNEGSKA (reference sequence). The CDR3 is made up of 14 amino acids. CDR3 residues: CSAPSRDNLYEQYF. CDR3 in DNA: TGCAGTGCTCCTTCCCGGGACAATCTATACGAGCAGTACTTC.

CDR3 sequence: CASRDGQTPTNEKLFF. The CDR3 region has the DNA TGTGCCAGCAGAGACGGACAGACTCCAACTAATGAAAAACTGTTTTTT. This rearrangement joins TRBV6-6 to TRBJ1-4; D might be TRBD1 (6 bases). Germline CDR1 is MNHNY and CDR2 is SVGAGI (reference sequence). V lost 6 bases and J 0 bases, leaving 14 bases between the germline ends. There are 16 residues in the CDR3.

The CDR3 is CASSVVVDTDTQYF. CDR3 nucleotides: TGTGCCAGCAGCGTAGTAGTCGACACAGATACGCAGTATTTT. The chain recombines TRBV9 with TRBJ2-3; D unresolved. V dropped 0 bases and J dropped 2 bases, with 7 bases sitting between them. CDR3 length equals 14 residues. Germline V CDR1 and CDR2: SGDLS, YYNGEE.

Remarks on this clonotype: This clone may be a read error of a much larger clone one base away. This chain joins TRBV10-3 and TRBJ2-7; unclear D gene. The germline V gene encodes CDR1 ENHRY and CDR2 SYGVKD. This CDR3 region has 13 residues. Trimming removed 9 bases at V and 7 bases at J, with 19 bases between. CDR3 region: CAIRGFAYNEQYF. For the CDR3, the DNA is TGTGCCATTCGAGGTTTTGCGTACAATGAGCAGTACTTC.

This clonotype was counted between two and nine times. The junction differs from germline at one of its ends, possibly a read error. The chain employs TRBV18 and TRBJ2-3; D is unclear. CDR1 and CDR2 from the germline V gene are KGHSH and LQKENI. The CDR3 runs 13 residues. The chain's CDR3 is CAGSQTSTDTQYF. The CDR3 DNA follows: TGTGCCGGCTCACAAACTAGCACAGATACGCAGTATTTT. Variable domain in full (rest from reference TRBV18 and TRBJ2-3): NAGVMQNPRHLVRRRGQEARLRCSPMKGHSHVYWYRQLPEEGLKFMVYLQKENIIDESGMPKERFSAEFPKEGPSILRIQQVVRGDSAAYFCAGSQTSTDTQYFGPGTRLTVL.

The CDR3 sequence: CARFRDRVMLNTGELFF. CDR3 DNA sequence: TGTGCCAGGTTTCGGGACAGGGTTATGCTGAACACCGGGGAGCTGTTTTTT. The rearrangement uses TRBV25-1 and TRBJ2-2; 9 nucleotides line up with TRBD1. The CDR3 consists of 17 residues. Germline values: CDR1 MGHDK, CDR2 SYGVNS. The V segment lost 9 bases and the J segment 1 base; nucleotides outside the gene matches: 12.

The V call is TRBV9, the J call TRBJ2-2; D is unclear. Deletions cut 1 base from V and 7 bases from J, with 5 bases between. Germline V gives CDR1 SGDLS, CDR2 YYNGEE. The CDR3 runs to 12 residues. The CDR3 sequence is CASSVLGGELFF. The CDR3 nucleotides read TGTGCCAGCAGCGTATTGGGCGGGGAGCTGTTTTTT.

The chain combines TRBV30 with TRBJ2-7; 9 bases match TRBD1. With V trimmed by 4 bases and J by 3 bases, 7 bases remained unmatched. The CDR3 is 14 residues long. Per germline, CDR1 GTSNPN and CDR2 SVGIG (reference sequence). In nucleotides, the CDR3 is TGTGCCTGGACCGAGGGGACAGGGTACTACGAGCAGTACTTC. It encodes CAWTEGTGYYEQYF.

This sequence joins TRBV2 and TRBJ2-7; no definite D call. CDR1 and CDR2 (germline): SNHLY, FYNNEI. Trimming removed 4 bases from V and 3 bases from J, with 16 bases in between. The CDR3 runs 15 residues. The DNA of the CDR3 is TGTGCCAGCAGTGTCGAGTCGGGTGACGGCTACGAGCAGTACTTC. Its protein product is CASSVESGDGYEQYF.

V and J are TRBV20-1 and TRBJ2-6, with D tentatively TRBD1 or TRBD2 (6 bases each). Trimming removed 5 bases from V and 2 bases from J, with 13 bases in between. CDR3 length: 15 amino acids. CDR1 is DFQATT and CDR2 is SNEGSKA in the germline V gene (reference sequence). DNA for the CDR3: TGCAGTGCTCCAAAGGGGGGACCTGGGGCCAACGTCCTGACTTTC. It translates to CSAPKGGPGANVLTF.